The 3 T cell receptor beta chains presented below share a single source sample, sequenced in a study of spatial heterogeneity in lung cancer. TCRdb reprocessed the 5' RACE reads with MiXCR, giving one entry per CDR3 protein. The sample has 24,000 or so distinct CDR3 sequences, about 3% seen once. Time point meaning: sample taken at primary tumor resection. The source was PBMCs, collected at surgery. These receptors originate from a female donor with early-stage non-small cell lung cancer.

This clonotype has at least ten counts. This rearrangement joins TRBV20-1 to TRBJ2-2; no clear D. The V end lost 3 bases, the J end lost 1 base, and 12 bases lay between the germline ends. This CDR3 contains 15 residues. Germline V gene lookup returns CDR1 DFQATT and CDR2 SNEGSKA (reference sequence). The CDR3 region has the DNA TGCAGTGCTAGCCCCCCGCGACAGAACACCGGGGAGCTGTTTTTT. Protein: CSASPPRQNTGELFF.

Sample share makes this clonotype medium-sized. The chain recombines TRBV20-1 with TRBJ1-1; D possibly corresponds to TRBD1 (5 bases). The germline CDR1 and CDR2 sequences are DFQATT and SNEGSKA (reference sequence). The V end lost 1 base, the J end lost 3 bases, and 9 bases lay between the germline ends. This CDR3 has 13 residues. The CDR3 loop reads CSARGGTDTEAFF. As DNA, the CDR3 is TGCAGTGCTAGAGGGGGGACGGACACTGAAGCTTTCTTT.

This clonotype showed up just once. The CDR3 here is CASSEGWGAGYEQYF. The DNA for the CDR3 is TGTGCCAGCAGTGAAGGGTGGGGCGCGGGCTACGAGCAGTACTTC. The chain employs TRBV6-1 and TRBJ2-7, with D perhaps matching TRBD1 or TRBD2 (5 bases each). The CDR3 spans 15 residues. Germline CDR1 reads MNHNS; CDR2 reads SASEGT. Between the trimmed V and J ends, which lost 1 base and 3 bases, there was a span of 13 bases.